The clone carrying this T cell receptor (beta chain) has at least ten counts. The antigen remains unidentified. This sample was included in a study of breast tumors, draining lymph nodes, adjacent tissues. General study points: Tumor repertoires ranked between lymph nodes and nontumor tissue in diversity, with V and J gene preferences. Most tumor T cells seemingly derive from lymph node, then expand in tumor. Luminal-like breast cancer showed significantly higher tumor–nontumor repertoire similarity than basal-like.

The lymph nodes were axillary draining lymph nodes from breast cancer patients. Each CDR3 protein is one row after TCRdb ran MiXCR on the multiplex PCR reads. The table includes about 270,000 distinct CDR3 sequences, about 30% detected once. This TCR derives from a female donor with breast cancer. Some clones in this sample may be carry-over from other donors' samples. The sample comprised axillary lymph node tissue.

CDR3 nucleotide sequence: TGCGCCAGCAGCTTGTCGGGACAGGGGGCCCAGCCCCAGCATTTT. Its translation: CASSLSGQGAQPQHF. The chain employs TRBV5-1 and TRBJ1-5; 12 nucleotides match TRBD1. The CDR3 is 15 amino acids. Germline CDR1 is SGHRS and CDR2 is YFSETQ. V trimming: 1 base; J trimming: 7 bases; junction bases outside the gene matches: 3. Based on the CDR3 plus reference TRBV5-1 and TRBJ1-5, the full variable domain is KAGVTQTPRYLIKTRGQQVTLSCSPISGHRSVSWYQQTPGQGLQFLFEYFSETQRNKGNFPGRFSGRQFSNSRSEMNVSTLELGDSALYLCASSLSGQGAQPQHFGDGTRLSIL.